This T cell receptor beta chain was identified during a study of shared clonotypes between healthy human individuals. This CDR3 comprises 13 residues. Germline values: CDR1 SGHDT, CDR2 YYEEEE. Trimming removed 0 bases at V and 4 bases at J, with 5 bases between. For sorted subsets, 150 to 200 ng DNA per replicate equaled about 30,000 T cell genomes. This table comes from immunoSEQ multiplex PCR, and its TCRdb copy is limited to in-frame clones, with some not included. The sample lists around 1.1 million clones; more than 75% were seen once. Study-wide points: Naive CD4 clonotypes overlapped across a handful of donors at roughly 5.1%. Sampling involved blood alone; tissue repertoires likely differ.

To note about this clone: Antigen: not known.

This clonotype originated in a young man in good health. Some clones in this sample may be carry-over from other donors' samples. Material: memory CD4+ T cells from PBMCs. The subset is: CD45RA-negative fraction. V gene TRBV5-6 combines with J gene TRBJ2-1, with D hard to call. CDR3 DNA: TGTGCCAGCAGCTTGGTGGGGTACAATGAGCAGTTCTTC. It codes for CASSLVGYNEQFF.